This T cell receptor (beta chain) stems from a study of cytomegalovirus exposure and HLA in healthy donors. This CDR3 has 14 amino acids. Looked up from germline, CDR1 is MNHEY and CDR2 is SMNVEV (reference sequence). Trimming left V 5 bases short and J 8 bases short, with 16 bases between. Profiling relied on immunoSEQ multiplex PCR, and the TCRdb table lists in-frame clones only, not all of them. The table lists about 160,000 clones, approximately 86% of them singletons. The sequencing input was PBMCs. The source is a woman aged 18-35 years in good health and CMV-seronegative. J is TRBJ2-1 and V is TRBV27; possible D gene TRBD2, 6 bases. The CDR3 nucleotides read TGTGCCAGCAGTCCCTCGCGGGACGGCTATGAGCAGTTCTTC. The encoded protein is CASSPSRDGYEQFF.